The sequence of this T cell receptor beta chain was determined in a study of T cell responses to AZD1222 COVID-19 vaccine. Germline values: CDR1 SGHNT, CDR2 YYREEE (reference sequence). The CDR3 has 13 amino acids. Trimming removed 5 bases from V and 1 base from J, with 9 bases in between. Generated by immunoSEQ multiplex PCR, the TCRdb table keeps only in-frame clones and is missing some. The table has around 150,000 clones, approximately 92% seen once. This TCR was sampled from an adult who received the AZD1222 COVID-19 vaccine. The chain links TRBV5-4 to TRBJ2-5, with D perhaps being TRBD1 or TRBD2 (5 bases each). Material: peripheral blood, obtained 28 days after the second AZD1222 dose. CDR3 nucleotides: TGTGCCAGCAGGGGACCCATCCAAGAGACCCAGTACTTC. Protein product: CASRGPIQETQYF. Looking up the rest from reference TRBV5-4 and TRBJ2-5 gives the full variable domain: ETGVTQSPTHLIKTRGQQVTLRCSSQSGHNTVSWYQQALGQGPQFIFQYYREEENGRGNFPPRFSGLQFPNYSSELNVNALELDDSALYLCASRGPIQETQYFGPGTRLLVL.